The 11 T cell receptor beta chains given below trace back to one sample, sequenced in a study of T cells after yellow fever vaccination. Each CDR3 protein gets one entry after TCRdb re-called the 5' RACE reads with MiXCR. The table shows hundreds of thousands of distinct CDR3 sequences, with roughly an eighth occurring only once. The specimen comprised PBMCs, sampled on the day of the yellow fever booster vaccination. The receptors originated from a man younger than 45 who received the YFV17D yellow fever vaccine.

This rearrangement joins TRBV2 to TRBJ2-1; TRBD2 agrees at 10 bases. The CDR3 sequence is 14 residues long. Germline V CDR1 and CDR2: SNHLY, FYNNEI. Germline trimming cut 11 bases from V and 7 bases from J; bases unmatched to any gene: 11. CDR3 protein: CAGHRTSGSNEQFF. As DNA, the CDR3 is TGTGCCGGGCATCGGACTAGCGGATCGAATGAGCAGTTCTTC.

This clonotype was seen a few times. The chain recombines TRBV20-1 with TRBJ1-1, with D unresolved. Germline CDR1 and CDR2: DFQATT and SNEGSKA (reference sequence). The CDR3 spans 11 residues. Trimming left V 5 bases short and J 0 bases short, with 4 bases between. The CDR3 coding sequence is TGCAGTGCTGATATGAACACTGAAGCTTTCTTT. Translating it yields CSADMNTEAFF.

The rearrangement links TRBV7-2 to TRBJ2-7, with 8 positions matching TRBD2. CDR3 size: 14 residues. Germline CDR1 and CDR2: SGHTA and FQGNSA. The trim removed 5 bases at V and 4 bases at J, leaving 7 bases unmatched. The CDR3, as DNA: TGTGCCAGCAGCCACGGGGGGGTGGGGTACGAGCAGTACTTC. It specifies CASSHGGVGYEQYF.

This clonotype was counted only a few times. The chain joins TRBV9 to TRBJ2-1, with D possibly TRBD2 on 5 matching bases. V was cut by 2 bases and J by 6 bases, with 12 bases left in between. Germline lookup yields CDR1 SGDLS and CDR2 YYNGEE. The CDR3 sequence is 14 residues long. Here the CDR3 DNA reads TGTGCCAGCAGCGTCTTACTAGAAGCCAATGAGCAGTTCTTC. Translated, it gives CASSVLLEANEQFF. Together with reference TRBV9 and TRBJ2-1, the CDR3 gives the full variable domain: DSGVTQTPKHLITATGQRVTLRCSPRSGDLSVYWYQQSLDQGLQFLIQYYNGEERAKGNILERFSAQQFPDLHSELNLSSLELGDSALYFCASSVLLEANEQFFGPGTRLTVL.

This clonotype has at least ten counts. The rearrangement links TRBV7-3 to TRBJ2-1; the match to TRBD1 covers 7 bases. The junction had 6 bases not matched to a gene; V was cut back by 8 bases and J by 2 bases. The CDR3 runs 14 residues. Per germline, CDR1 SGHTA and CDR2 FQGTGA. CDR3 in amino acids: CASQQGLTYNEQFF. DNA for the CDR3: TGTGCCAGCCAACAGGGGTTGACCTACAATGAGCAGTTCTTC.

This clonotype was recorded at least ten times. This chain links TRBV19 with TRBJ2-2; 10 bases are a match to TRBD2. Per germline, CDR1 LNHDA and CDR2 SQIVND (reference sequence). J gave up 4 bases and V 5 bases, and 7 bases lay outside the gene matches. The CDR3 covers 16 residues. The CDR3 region is CASSLLAGVRTGELFF. The CDR3 nucleotides are TGTGCCAGTAGTCTTCTAGCGGGAGTTCGCACCGGGGAGCTGTTTTTT.

The J gene is TRBJ2-7, the V gene TRBV30, with D perhaps TRBD2 (7 bases). V was shortened by 2 bases and J by 0 bases, with 17 bases between the two germline ends. Germline values: CDR1 GTSNPN, CDR2 SVGIG (reference sequence). CDR3 size: 16 residues. The CDR3 loop is CAWSRGGGGSSYEQYF. For the CDR3, the DNA is TGTGCCTGGAGTCGGGGCGGGGGCGGGAGCTCCTACGAGCAGTACTTC.

This clonotype has only a few counts. V usage is TRBV27 and J usage is TRBJ1-2, with D perhaps matching TRBD1 (5 bases). V lost 3 bases and J lost 5, with 19 bases in between. CDR1 and CDR2 (germline): MNHEY, SMNVEV (reference sequence). There are 16 residues in the CDR3. CDR3 nucleotide sequence: TGTGCCAGCAGTTTTGGTTCGACAGTATCAGGGTATGGCTACACCTTC. Protein sequence: CASSFGSTVSGYGYTF.

This clonotype has more than one count but fewer than ten. The J gene is TRBJ2-4, the V gene TRBV6-6, with TRBD2 matching 11 bases. Trimming cost V 4 bases and J 2 bases; bases outside gene matches: 16. The CDR3 runs to 20 residues. The germline V gene has CDR1 MNHNY and CDR2 SVGAGI (reference sequence). The CDR3 is CASSSFSGRANSVSKNIQYF. CDR3 in DNA: TGTGCCAGCAGTTCCTTTAGCGGGAGGGCTAACAGTGTGTCCAAAAACATTCAGTACTTC.

This clonotype has ten or more counts. The chain carries TRBV7-2 and TRBJ1-1, with 7 bases matching TRBD1. J gave up 1 base and V 5 bases, and 10 bases lay outside the gene matches. This CDR3 contains 16 residues. CDR1 is SGHTA, CDR2 FQGNSA, per germline. The CDR3 region is CASSPRQGSANTEAFF. CDR3 in DNA: TGTGCCAGCAGCCCCCGACAGGGATCGGCGAACACTGAAGCTTTCTTT.

This clonotype was counted between two and nine times. This rearrangement joins TRBV12-5 to TRBJ2-5; 11 bases fit TRBD2. The CDR3 sequence is 17 residues long. V shed 5 bases, J shed 2 bases, and the junction held 10 bases outside the gene matches. Germline V gene lookup returns CDR1 LGHNT and CDR2 FRNRAP. The CDR3 loop is CASGHLPGLAVQETQYF. The CDR3 nucleotides read TGTGCTAGTGGTCACCTGCCGGGACTAGCGGTTCAAGAGACCCAGTACTTC.